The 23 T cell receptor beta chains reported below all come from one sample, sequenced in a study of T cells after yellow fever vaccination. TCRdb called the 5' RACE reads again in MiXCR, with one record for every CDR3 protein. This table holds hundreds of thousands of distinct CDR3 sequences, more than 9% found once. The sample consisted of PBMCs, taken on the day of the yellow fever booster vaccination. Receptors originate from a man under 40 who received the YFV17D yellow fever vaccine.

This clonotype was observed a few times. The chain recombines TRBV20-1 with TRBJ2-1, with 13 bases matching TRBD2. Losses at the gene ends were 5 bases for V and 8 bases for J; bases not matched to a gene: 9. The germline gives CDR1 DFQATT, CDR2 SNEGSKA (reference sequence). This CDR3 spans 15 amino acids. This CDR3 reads CSALGLAGAVDEQFF. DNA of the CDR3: TGCAGTGCTCTCGGACTAGCGGGAGCGGTAGATGAGCAGTTCTTC.

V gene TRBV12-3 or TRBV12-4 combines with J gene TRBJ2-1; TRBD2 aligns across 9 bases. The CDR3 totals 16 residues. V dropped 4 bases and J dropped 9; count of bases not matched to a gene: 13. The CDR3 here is CASSSASGEEVGEQFF. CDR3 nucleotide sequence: TGTGCCAGCAGTTCTGCTAGCGGGGAGGAAGTCGGTGAGCAGTTCTTC.

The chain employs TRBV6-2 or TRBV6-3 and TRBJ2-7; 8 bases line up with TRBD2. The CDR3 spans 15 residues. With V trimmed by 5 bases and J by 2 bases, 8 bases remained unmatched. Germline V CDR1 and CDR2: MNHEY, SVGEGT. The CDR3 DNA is TGTGCCAGCAGTCAAGCGGGAGAGGTAGCCTACGAGCAGTACTTC. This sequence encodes CASSQAGEVAYEQYF.

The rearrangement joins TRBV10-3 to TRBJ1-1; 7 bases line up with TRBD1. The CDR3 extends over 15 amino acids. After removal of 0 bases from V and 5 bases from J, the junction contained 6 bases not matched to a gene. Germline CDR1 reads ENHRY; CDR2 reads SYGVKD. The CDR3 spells CAISESGGGITEAFF. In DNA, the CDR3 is TGTGCCATCAGTGAGTCAGGAGGGGGCATTACTGAAGCTTTCTTT.

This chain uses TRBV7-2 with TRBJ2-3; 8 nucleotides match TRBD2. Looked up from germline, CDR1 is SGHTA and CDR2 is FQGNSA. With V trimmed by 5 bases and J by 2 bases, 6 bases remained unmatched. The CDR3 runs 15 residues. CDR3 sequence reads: CASSLDSGITDTQYF. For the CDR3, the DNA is TGTGCCAGCAGCCTCGATAGCGGGATCACAGATACGCAGTATTTT.

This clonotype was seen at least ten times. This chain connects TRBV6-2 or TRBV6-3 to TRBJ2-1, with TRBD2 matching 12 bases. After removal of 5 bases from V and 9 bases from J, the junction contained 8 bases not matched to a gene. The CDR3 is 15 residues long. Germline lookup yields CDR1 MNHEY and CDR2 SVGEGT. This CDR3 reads CASSRRLAGEAEQFF. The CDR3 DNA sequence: TGTGCCAGCAGTCGCCGACTAGCGGGAGAAGCTGAGCAGTTCTTC.

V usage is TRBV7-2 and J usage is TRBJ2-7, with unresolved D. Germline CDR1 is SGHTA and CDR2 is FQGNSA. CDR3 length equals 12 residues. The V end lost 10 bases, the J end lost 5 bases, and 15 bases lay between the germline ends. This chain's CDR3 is CAITTGWNEQYF. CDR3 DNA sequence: TGTGCCATCACCACCGGCTGGAACGAGCAGTACTTC.

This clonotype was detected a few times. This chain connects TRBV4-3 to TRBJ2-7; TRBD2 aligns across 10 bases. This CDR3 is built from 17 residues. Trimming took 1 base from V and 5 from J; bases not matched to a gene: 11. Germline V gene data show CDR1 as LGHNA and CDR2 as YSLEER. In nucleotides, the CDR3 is TGCGCCAGCAGCCAAGCCTACCTAGCGGGAGTCCCCGACGAGCAGTACTTC. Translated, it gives CASSQAYLAGVPDEQYF.

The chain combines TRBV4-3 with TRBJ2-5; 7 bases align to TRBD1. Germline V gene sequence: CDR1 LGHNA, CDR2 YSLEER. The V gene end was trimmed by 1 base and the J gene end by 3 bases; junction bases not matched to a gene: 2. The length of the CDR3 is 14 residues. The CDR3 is CASSQVGTEETQYF. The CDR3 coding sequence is TGCGCCAGCAGCCAAGTCGGGACAGAAGAGACCCAGTACTTC.

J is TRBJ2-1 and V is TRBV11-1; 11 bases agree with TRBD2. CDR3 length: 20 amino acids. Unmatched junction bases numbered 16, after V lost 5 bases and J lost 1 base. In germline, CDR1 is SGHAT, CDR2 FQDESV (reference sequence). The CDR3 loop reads CASSPNPGTSGSQSYNEQFF. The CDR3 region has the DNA TGTGCCAGCAGCCCTAACCCCGGGACTAGCGGTTCCCAATCCTACAATGAGCAGTTCTTC.

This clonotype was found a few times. The CDR3 sequence: CATQLTQGPYEQYF. CDR3 DNA: TGTGCCACCCAGCTTACTCAGGGGCCCTACGAGCAGTACTTC. The chain joins TRBV11-2 to TRBJ2-7; D is possibly TRBD1 (6 bases). The germline V gene encodes CDR1 SGHAT and CDR2 FQNNGV. The CDR3 has 14 amino acids. The ends were cut back, 10 bases at V and 2 bases at J, with 18 bases in the middle.

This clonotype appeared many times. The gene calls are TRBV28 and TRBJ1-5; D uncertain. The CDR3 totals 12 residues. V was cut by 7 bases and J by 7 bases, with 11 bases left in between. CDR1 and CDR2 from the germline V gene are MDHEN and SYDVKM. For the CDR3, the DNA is TGTGCCAGCATTACAGTGGGCCAGCCCCAGCATTTT. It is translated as CASITVGQPQHF.

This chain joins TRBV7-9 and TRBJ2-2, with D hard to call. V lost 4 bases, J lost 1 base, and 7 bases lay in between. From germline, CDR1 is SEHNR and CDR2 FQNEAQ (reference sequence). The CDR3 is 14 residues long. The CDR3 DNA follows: TGTGCCAGCAGCTATCTAGGGAACACCGGGGAGCTGTTTTTT. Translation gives CASSYLGNTGELFF.

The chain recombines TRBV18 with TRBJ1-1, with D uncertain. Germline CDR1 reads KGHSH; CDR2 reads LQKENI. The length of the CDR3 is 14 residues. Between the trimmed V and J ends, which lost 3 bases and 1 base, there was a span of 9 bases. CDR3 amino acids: CASSPGVRNTEAFF. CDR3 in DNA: TGTGCCAGCTCACCCGGGGTAAGGAACACTGAAGCTTTCTTT.

The CDR3 here is CASGDGPWDEQFF. CDR3 DNA: TGTGCCAGCGGCGACGGGCCTTGGGATGAGCAGTTCTTC. The chain links TRBV12-3 or TRBV12-4 to TRBJ2-1; D is unresolved. Trimming took 8 bases from V and 8 from J, leaving 16 bases between them. The CDR3 runs 13 residues.

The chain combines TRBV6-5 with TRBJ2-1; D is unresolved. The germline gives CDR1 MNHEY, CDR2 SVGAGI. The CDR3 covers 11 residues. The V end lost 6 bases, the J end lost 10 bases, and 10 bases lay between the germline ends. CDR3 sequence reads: CASSPGEEQFF. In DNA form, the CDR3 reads TGTGCCAGCAGCCCCGGAGAAGAGCAGTTCTTC.

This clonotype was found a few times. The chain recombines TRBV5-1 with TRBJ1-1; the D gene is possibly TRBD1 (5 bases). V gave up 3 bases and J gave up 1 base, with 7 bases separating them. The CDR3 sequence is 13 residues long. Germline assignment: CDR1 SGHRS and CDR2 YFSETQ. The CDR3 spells CASSYQGNTEAFF. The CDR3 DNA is TGCGCCAGCAGCTACCAGGGGAACACTGAAGCTTTCTTT.

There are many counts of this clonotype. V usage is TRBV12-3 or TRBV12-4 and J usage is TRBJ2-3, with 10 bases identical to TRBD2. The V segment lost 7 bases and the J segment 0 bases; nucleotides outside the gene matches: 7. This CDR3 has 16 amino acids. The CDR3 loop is CASTASGSTSTDTQYF. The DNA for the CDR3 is TGTGCCAGCACGGCTAGCGGGAGCACTAGCACAGATACGCAGTATTTT.

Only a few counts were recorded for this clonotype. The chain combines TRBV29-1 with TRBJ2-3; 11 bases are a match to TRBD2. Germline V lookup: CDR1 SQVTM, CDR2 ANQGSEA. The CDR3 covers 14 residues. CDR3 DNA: TGCGGCGGAGCCGGGACTAGCGGCCTAGATACGCAGTATTTT. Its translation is CGGAGTSGLDTQYF.

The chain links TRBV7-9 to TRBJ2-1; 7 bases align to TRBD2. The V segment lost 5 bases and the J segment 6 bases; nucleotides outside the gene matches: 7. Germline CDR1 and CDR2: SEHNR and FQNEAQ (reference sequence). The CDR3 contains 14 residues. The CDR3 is CASSPRASGNEQFF. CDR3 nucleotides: TGTGCCAGCAGCCCCAGGGCTAGCGGCAATGAGCAGTTCTTC.

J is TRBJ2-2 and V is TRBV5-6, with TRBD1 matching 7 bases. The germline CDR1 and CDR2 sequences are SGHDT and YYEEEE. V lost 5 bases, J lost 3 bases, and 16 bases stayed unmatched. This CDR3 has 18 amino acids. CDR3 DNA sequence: TGTGCCAGCAGGTCGGCCTTAGCAACAGGGGAAGACACCGGGGAGCTGTTTTTT. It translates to CASRSALATGEDTGELFF.

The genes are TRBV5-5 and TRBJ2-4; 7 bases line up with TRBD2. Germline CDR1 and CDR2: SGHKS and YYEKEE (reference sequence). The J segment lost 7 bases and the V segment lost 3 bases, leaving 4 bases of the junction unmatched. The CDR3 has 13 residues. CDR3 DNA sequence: TGTGCCAGCAGCTCCGGGACTACGAACATTCAGTACTTC. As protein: CASSSGTTNIQYF.

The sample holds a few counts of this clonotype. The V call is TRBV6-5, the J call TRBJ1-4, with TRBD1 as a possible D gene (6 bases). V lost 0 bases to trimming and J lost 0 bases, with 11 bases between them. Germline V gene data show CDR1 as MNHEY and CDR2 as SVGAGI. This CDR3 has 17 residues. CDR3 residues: CASSYSRGAATNEKLFF. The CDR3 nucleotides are TGTGCCAGCAGTTACTCCAGGGGAGCAGCAACTAATGAAAAACTGTTTTTT.